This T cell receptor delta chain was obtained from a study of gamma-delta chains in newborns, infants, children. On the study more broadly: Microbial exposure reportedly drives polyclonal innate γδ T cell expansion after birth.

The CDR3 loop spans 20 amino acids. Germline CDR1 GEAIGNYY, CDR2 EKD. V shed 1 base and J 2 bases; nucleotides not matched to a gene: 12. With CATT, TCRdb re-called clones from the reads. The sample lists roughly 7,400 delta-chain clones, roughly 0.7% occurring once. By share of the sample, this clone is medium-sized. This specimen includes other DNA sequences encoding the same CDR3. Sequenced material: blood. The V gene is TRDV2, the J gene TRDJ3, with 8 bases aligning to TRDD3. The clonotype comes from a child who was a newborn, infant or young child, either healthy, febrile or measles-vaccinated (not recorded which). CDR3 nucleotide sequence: TGTGCCTGTGACACGCTGGGGGACCAATGGGTACCCTGGGACACCCGACAGATGTTTTTC. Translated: CACDTLGDQWVPWDTRQMFF.